These 17 T cell receptor beta chains were all obtained from the same sample, sequenced in a study of cytomegalovirus exposure and HLA in healthy donors. PCR was performed using 60 Vbeta and 13 Jbeta primers. Data came from immunoSEQ multiplex PCR; TCRdb stores just in-frame clones and leaves some out. The sample lists over 80,000 clones, about four fifths occurring once. The sequencing sample was made of PBMCs. The receptors were gathered from a female donor in good health and CMV-seropositive.

V usage is TRBV18 and J usage is TRBJ1-2; TRBD1 might be the D (6 bases). Germline V gene lookup returns CDR1 KGHSH and CDR2 LQKENI. The CDR3 has 14 residues. Trimming shortened V by 1 base and J by 5 bases, and 11 bases separated the two germline ends. The DNA for the CDR3 is TGTGCCAGCTCACCACGCGAGGGGGATTATGGCTACACCTTC. Translated, it gives CASSPREGDYGYTF. Combining the CDR3 with reference TRBV18 and TRBJ1-2 gives the whole variable domain NAGVMQNPRHLVRRRGQEARLRCSPMKGHSHVYWYRQLPEEGLKFMVYLQKENIIDESGMPKERFSAEFPKEGPSILRIQQVVRGDSAAYFCASSPREGDYGYTFGSGTRLTVV.

The J gene is TRBJ1-2, the V gene TRBV7-9, with D possibly matching TRBD1 (6 bases). Germline lookup yields CDR1 SEHNR and CDR2 FQNEAQ (reference sequence). The CDR3 has 15 residues. Deletions cut 6 bases from V and 3 bases from J, with 17 bases between. This CDR3 is CASSPGQSPHYGYTF. CDR3 DNA sequence: TGTGCCAGCAGTCCCGGACAGTCGCCCCACTATGGCTACACCTTC.

This clone has more than one count but fewer than ten. The chain carries TRBV29-1 and TRBJ2-5; no clear D gene. The CDR3 extends over 15 amino acids. CDR1 is SQVTM, CDR2 ANQGSEA, per germline. The V end was cut by 0 bases, the J end by 5 bases, with 16 bases between. In DNA form, the CDR3 reads TGCAGCGTTGAAGAGGCGGATTCCGCACCCGAGACCCAGTACTTC. This codes for CSVEEADSAPETQYF.

The V call is TRBV5-1, the J call TRBJ2-3; D possibly corresponds to TRBD2 (5 bases). The CDR3 is 12 amino acids. The V gene's germline CDR1 is SGHRS and CDR2 YFSETQ. V lost 1 base and J lost 13, with 13 bases in between. In DNA form, the CDR3 reads TGCGCCAGCAGCTTGCCGGACTCTCCGGAGTATTTT. It is translated as CASSLPDSPEYF.

The chain has TRBV7-2 and TRBJ1-1; D uncertain. The CDR3 has 13 amino acids. Germline-derived CDR1 and CDR2 are SGHTA and FQGNSA. The V end was cut by 0 bases, the J end by 3 bases, with 5 bases between. CDR3 amino acids: CASSLASYTEAFF. In DNA form, the CDR3 reads TGTGCCAGCAGCTTAGCCAGTTACACTGAAGCTTTCTTT.

This clone occurred a few times. A read error may produce the germline difference seen at one junction end. The gene calls are TRBV7-7 and TRBJ2-3, with TRBD2 identical over 9 bases. Germline CDR1 reads SSHAT; CDR2 reads FNYEAQ (reference sequence). The CDR3 sequence is 15 residues long. The CDR3 region has the DNA TGTGCTAGCAGCTTGCGGGGGGGTAGCACAGATACGCAGTATTTT. Translation gives CASSLRGGSTDTQYF.

The chain joins TRBV19 to TRBJ2-1; tentative D call: TRBD2 (6 bases). V dropped 2 bases and J dropped 5 bases, with 7 bases sitting between them. The CDR3 loop spans 13 amino acids. Germline CDR1 and CDR2: LNHDA and SQIVND (reference sequence). DNA of the CDR3: TGTGCCAGTAGTATATCGGGGGACAATGAGCAGTTCTTC. It codes for CASSISGDNEQFF.

This clone was detected only a few times. The chain carries TRBV10-1 and TRBJ2-2, with D possibly matching TRBD2 (5 bases). V was cut by 3 bases and J by 3 bases, with 14 bases left in between. This CDR3 region has 16 residues. Germline values: CDR1 WNHNN, CDR2 SYGVQD (reference sequence). CDR3 DNA: TGCGCCAGCAGTGATCGGGGTCTTGGGGACACCGGGGAGCTGTTTTTT. Translation: CASSDRGLGDTGELFF.

This clone was observed a handful of times. J is TRBJ2-6 and V is TRBV28; TRBD1 is a possible D gene (6 bases). The CDR3 is 15 residues long. Trimming removed 10 bases from V and 2 bases from J, with 15 bases in between. The germline CDR1 and CDR2 sequences are MDHEN and SYDVKM. Written as DNA, the CDR3 is TGTGCCACCCCGACAGGTGGGCCTGGGGCCAACGTCCTGACTTTC. It encodes CATPTGGPGANVLTF.

V usage is TRBV5-1 and J usage is TRBJ2-6; 8 bases fit TRBD2. Germline CDR1 SGHRS, CDR2 YFSETQ. The CDR3 has 15 amino acids. J was trimmed by 4 bases and V by 6 bases; bases with no gene match: 6. CDR3 coding DNA: TGCGCCAGCACCGGGAGGGGAGCCGGGGCCAACGTCCTGACTTTC. Translating gives CASTGRGAGANVLTF.

V gene TRBV5-5 combines with J gene TRBJ1-4, with TRBD1 identical over 7 bases. The germline V gene has CDR1 SGHKS and CDR2 YYEKEE (reference sequence). V lost 0 bases and J lost 0; bases outside the gene matches: 11. This CDR3 spans 19 amino acids. Here the CDR3 reads CASSLDPGTAYATNEKLFF. CDR3 in DNA: TGTGCCAGCAGCTTGGACCCAGGGACAGCCTATGCAACTAATGAAAAACTGTTTTTT.

This rearrangement joins TRBV2 to TRBJ1-5; D is undetermined. The CDR3 is made up of 13 amino acids. The germline V gene has CDR1 SNHLY and CDR2 FYNNEI. V lost 6 bases and J lost 5, with 11 bases in between. CDR3 coding DNA: TGTGCCAGCAGCGCTGGCTCTGATCAGCCCCAGCATTTT. This gives the protein CASSAGSDQPQHF.

V usage is TRBV5-1 and J usage is TRBJ1-1; D is uncertain. CDR1 and CDR2 from the germline V gene are SGHRS and YFSETQ. The CDR3 loop spans 15 amino acids. Trimming shortened V by 4 bases and J by 7 bases, and 20 bases separated the two germline ends. The CDR3 bases are TGCGCCAGCAGCCCCGAATCCGGACTGCGGGGTGAAGCTTTCTTT. Translated, it gives CASSPESGLRGEAFF.

V is TRBV4-1 and J is TRBJ2-1; 13 nucleotides line up with TRBD2. This CDR3 spans 18 amino acids. V lost 4 bases to trimming and J lost 1 base; unmatched junction nucleotides: 7. CDR1 and CDR2 (germline): MGHRA, YSYEKL. The CDR3 reads CASSPIGTSGISYNEQFF. The CDR3 DNA sequence: TGCGCCAGCAGCCCTATAGGGACTAGCGGGATATCCTACAATGAGCAGTTCTTC.

J is TRBJ2-3 and V is TRBV29-1; TRBD2 aligns across 10 bases. CDR1 is SQVTM and CDR2 is ANQGSEA in the germline V gene. The CDR3 has 13 residues. V dropped 7 bases and J dropped 4; count of bases not matched to a gene: 5. The CDR3 DNA reads as TGCAGCGCTAGCGGGGGCATTGCAGATACGCAGTATTTT. Translating it yields CSASGGIADTQYF.

The rearrangement uses TRBV28 and TRBJ2-2, with 8 nucleotides matching TRBD2. Germline V gives CDR1 MDHEN, CDR2 SYDVKM. The CDR3 totals 14 residues. J lost 3 bases, V lost 8 bases, and 5 bases had no gene match. CDR3 amino acids: CASSTGGYTGELFF. DNA of the CDR3: TGTGCCAGCTCTACGGGAGGGTACACCGGGGAGCTGTTTTTT.

This sequence joins TRBV4-3 and TRBJ2-7; no clear D. Germline lookup yields CDR1 LGHNA and CDR2 YSLEER. V was shortened by 0 bases and J by 6 bases, with 12 bases between the two germline ends. CDR3 length equals 14 residues. CDR3: CASSQELESLEQYF. CDR3 bases: TGCGCCAGCAGCCAAGAATTGGAGTCCCTCGAGCAGTACTTC.